The 6 T cell receptor beta chains listed next were all sequenced from one sample in a study of persistence of HIV-infected CD4 T cells. No antigen has been identified for these receptors. Sequencing used immunoSEQ version 4 in survey mode. TCRdb keeps only in-frame clones here, not all; method: immunoSEQ multiplex PCR. Here the sample spans 40,000 to 45,000 clones, approximately 91% being singletons. This nonspecific control used anti-CD3/anti-CD28 bead stimulation of CD4+ T cells. Sorting of responding CD4+ T cells relied on upregulated CD40 ligand together with CD69. Sequencing used CD4+ T cells sorted from PBMCs after 18-hour stimulation, obtained from a patient who received antiretroviral therapy. The receptors were gathered from an adult man with HIV who was CMV-seropositive.

The chain carries TRBV27 and TRBJ1-4, with a weak D call TRBD1 (6 bases). Germline CDR1 reads MNHEY; CDR2 reads SMNVEV (reference sequence). V was pared by 11 bases and J by 3 bases, with 16 bases between. The CDR3 is made up of 14 amino acids. DNA of the CDR3: TGTGCCTCCCGGGTCTGGGGGCCTAATGAAAAACTGTTTTTT. Translating gives CASRVWGPNEKLFF.

This clone appeared a few times. The gene calls are TRBV5-3 and TRBJ1-1; D gene unclear. TRBV5-3 is assigned to the ORF class and has an uncertain function. The CDR3 is 13 amino acids. The germline V and J ends were trimmed by 0 bases and 1 base, with 4 bases remaining between them. CDR3 nucleotides: TGTGCCAGAAGCTTGGAAGCGAACACTGAAGCTTTCTTT. Translation gives CARSLEANTEAFF.

The CDR3 sequence is CASSLGGGPSTDTQYF. The CDR3 bases are TGTGCCAGCAGCTTAGGGGGCGGGCCTAGCACAGATACGCAGTATTTT. The V and J genes are TRBV11-2 and TRBJ2-3; D possibly uses TRBD1 or TRBD2 (5 bases each). CDR1 is SGHAT and CDR2 is FQNNGV in the germline V gene. The length of the CDR3 is 16 residues. V lost 1 base, J lost 0 bases, and 11 bases lay in between.

The chain employs TRBV27 and TRBJ1-5, with a possible D match to TRBD1 (6 bases). Germline CDR1 MNHEY, CDR2 SMNVEV (reference sequence). The CDR3 has 13 amino acids. Trimming pared 5 bases from V and 7 bases from J, leaving 12 bases between. CDR3 nucleotides: TGTGCCAGCAGTCCAGACAGGTTCCAGCCCCAGCATTTT. Translating gives CASSPDRFQPQHF.

CDR3 DNA sequence: TGTGCCAGCAGTTACAAGGGGAGCTCCTATAATTCACCCCTCCACTTT. This translates into CASSYKGSSYNSPLHF. The gene calls are TRBV6-5 and TRBJ1-6, with D perhaps TRBD1 (5 bases). Germline V gene lookup returns CDR1 MNHEY and CDR2 SVGAGI. With 2 bases removed from V and 0 bases from J, the gap between germline ends came to 8 bases. CDR3 length: 16 residues.

The chain links TRBV5-4 to TRBJ2-1; TRBD2 agrees at 8 bases. Germline-derived CDR1 and CDR2 are SGHNT and YYREEE (reference sequence). The CDR3 has 14 residues. The V gene end was trimmed by 3 bases and the J gene end by 7 bases; junction bases not matched to a gene: 6. CDR3 coding DNA: TGTGCCAGCAGCTCTAGCGGGCCGTATAATGAGCAGTTCTTC. Translating gives CASSSSGPYNEQFF.